This T cell receptor beta chain derives from a study of blood T cell repertoires in COVID-19. The CDR3 sequence is 16 residues long. The trim removed 6 bases at V and 3 bases at J, leaving 8 bases unmatched. The germline gives CDR1 LGHNA, CDR2 YNFKEQ. Sequenced by immunoSEQ multiplex PCR; TCRdb stores in-frame clones only, minus some. The sample holds about 670,000 clones, around 90% seen once. This TCR derives from a woman between 18 and 29 years old with acute or convalescent COVID-19. The sample consisted of peripheral blood. V is TRBV4-2 and J is TRBJ2-2; 9 bases line up with TRBD2. CDR3 sequence (DNA): TGTGCCAGCAGGACCCCGGGACTAGCAGACACCGGGGAGCTGTTTTTT. Its translation: CASRTPGLADTGELFF.